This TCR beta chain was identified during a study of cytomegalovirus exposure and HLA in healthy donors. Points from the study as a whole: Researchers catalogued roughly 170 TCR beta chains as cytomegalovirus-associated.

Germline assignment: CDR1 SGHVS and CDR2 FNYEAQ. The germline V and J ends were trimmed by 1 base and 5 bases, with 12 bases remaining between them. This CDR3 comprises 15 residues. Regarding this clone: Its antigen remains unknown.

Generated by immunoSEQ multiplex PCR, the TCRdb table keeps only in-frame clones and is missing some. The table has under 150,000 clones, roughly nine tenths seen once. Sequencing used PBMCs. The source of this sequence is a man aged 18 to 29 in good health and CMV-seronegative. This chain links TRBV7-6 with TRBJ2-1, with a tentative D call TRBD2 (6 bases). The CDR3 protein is CASSLVATSNNEQFF. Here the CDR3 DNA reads TGTGCCAGCAGCTTAGTTGCCACTAGCAACAATGAGCAGTTCTTC.